Following are 12 T cell receptor beta chains from one sample sequenced in a study of T cell responses to AZD1222 COVID-19 vaccine (dated by TCRdb to the early 2020s). Libraries were prepared through the immunoSEQ multiplex PCR assay. The clones in this table, taken by TCRdb from immuneACCESS, are in-frame only. Not every clone is retained; where verified, under half of the shortfall comes from an unresolved V gene, and the cause of the rest is unknown. The sample's table covers over 140,000 clones. In total, the top ten clones hold over 2% of the sample. In the paper's terms, the time point label means: baseline before first vaccination. Sequencing was done on a sample of peripheral blood. The receptors were gathered from an adult in good health.

CDR3 region: CASSLQGSYGYTF. The CDR3 DNA sequence: TGTGCCAGCAGCCTACAGGGGAGCTATGGCTACACCTTC. This chain joins TRBV12-3 or TRBV12-4 and TRBJ1-2; 7 bases are shared with TRBD1. The CDR3 totals 13 residues. The trim removed 6 bases at V and 4 bases at J, leaving 5 bases unmatched.

The V call is TRBV6-6, the J call TRBJ2-3, with TRBD2 identical over 13 bases. V lost 5 bases to trimming and J lost 0 bases; unmatched junction nucleotides: 8. Germline V CDR1 and CDR2: MNHNY, SVGAGI (reference sequence). The CDR3 is made up of 18 amino acids. The chain's CDR3 is CASSPFRLAGGSTDTQYF. CDR3 in DNA: TGTGCCAGCAGTCCCTTCCGACTAGCGGGGGGAAGCACAGATACGCAGTATTTT.

The rearrangement links TRBV6-2 or TRBV6-3 to TRBJ1-5; D gene ambiguous. Germline CDR1 and CDR2: MNHEY and SVGEGT. CDR3 length: 14 amino acids. The V end was cut by 6 bases, the J end by 0 bases, with 9 bases between. The CDR3 is CASSHLYSNQPQHF. The CDR3, as DNA: TGTGCCAGCAGCCACCTATATAGCAATCAGCCCCAGCATTTT.

This chain links TRBV6-5 with TRBJ1-5, with a weak D call TRBD1 (6 bases). V was shortened by 2 bases and J by 7 bases, with 12 bases between the two germline ends. Germline loops: CDR1 MNHEY, CDR2 SVGAGI. The CDR3 sequence is 14 residues long. This chain's CDR3 is CASSYGTPPQPQHF. The CDR3 DNA sequence: TGTGCCAGCAGTTACGGGACACCCCCGCAGCCCCAGCATTTT.

The genes are TRBV11-2 and TRBJ2-3; TRBD2 might be the D (6 bases). The V end lost 4 bases, the J end lost 2 bases, and 13 bases lay between the germline ends. Germline assignment: CDR1 SGHAT and CDR2 FQNNGV. This CDR3 comprises 15 residues. In DNA form, the CDR3 reads TGTGCCAGCAGCTGGCGGGGACTTGACACAGATACGCAGTATTTT. Its translation is CASSWRGLDTDTQYF.

V and J are TRBV5-1 and TRBJ1-4; D is perhaps TRBD1 (5 bases). Trimming shortened V by 4 bases and J by 7 bases, and 17 bases separated the two germline ends. Germline assignment: CDR1 SGHRS and CDR2 YFSETQ. The CDR3 is made up of 15 amino acids. The CDR3 reads CASSRDSRRGEKLFF. The CDR3 DNA sequence: TGCGCCAGCAGCCGTGACTCAAGAAGGGGTGAAAAACTGTTTTTT.

The chain employs TRBV6-6 and TRBJ1-5; TRBD1 is a possible D gene (6 bases). The CDR3 has 15 amino acids. Germline CDR1 is MNHNY and CDR2 is SVGAGI (reference sequence). V gave up 4 bases and J gave up 2 bases, with 12 bases separating them. The CDR3 region is CASSSRDTRNQPQHF. The CDR3 region has the DNA TGTGCCAGCAGTTCCCGGGACACCCGCAATCAGCCCCAGCATTTT.

The chain combines TRBV6-5 with TRBJ1-1; tentative D call: TRBD1 (6 bases). CDR1 MNHEY and CDR2 SVGAGI come from the germline V gene. This CDR3 is built from 15 residues. V was clipped by 0 bases and J by 0 bases, with 8 bases between them. CDR3 loop: CASSYSDRMNTEAFF. DNA for the CDR3: TGTGCCAGCAGTTACTCCGACAGGATGAACACTGAAGCTTTCTTT.

The V gene is TRBV4-3, the J gene TRBJ2-7; 7 nucleotides align to TRBD2. J gave up 4 bases and V 0 bases, and 6 bases lay outside the gene matches. Germline lookup yields CDR1 LGHNA and CDR2 YSLEER. The CDR3 runs 15 residues. The CDR3, as DNA: TGCGCCAGCAGCCAAGATTTGAGCGGGGCTTACGAGCAGTACTTC. Amino acids: CASSQDLSGAYEQYF.

This chain connects TRBV11-3 to TRBJ1-2, with a weak D call TRBD1 (5 bases). Germline V gene data show CDR1 as SGHNT and CDR2 as YENEEA. Trimming removed 2 bases from V and 5 bases from J, with 12 bases in between. This CDR3 spans 14 amino acids. The CDR3: CASSLRQGLYGYTF. In DNA form, the CDR3 reads TGTGCCAGCAGCTTACGGCAGGGATTATATGGCTACACCTTC. Combining the CDR3 with reference TRBV11-3 and TRBJ1-2 gives the whole variable domain EAGVVQSPRYKIIEKKQPVAFWCNPISGHNTLYWYLQNLGQGPELLIRYENEEAVDDSQLPKDRFSAERLKGVDSTLKIQPAELGDSAVYLCASSLRQGLYGYTFGSGTRLTVV.

V gene TRBV27 combines with J gene TRBJ1-2; 12 bases are shared with TRBD1. The CDR3 consists of 15 residues. Germline CDR1 MNHEY, CDR2 SMNVEV (reference sequence). V trimming: 6 bases; J trimming: 7 bases; junction bases outside the gene matches: 9. The CDR3 loop reads CASRPGTGGLVGYTF. The CDR3 region has the DNA TGTGCCAGCAGGCCCGGGACAGGGGGCTTGGTTGGCTACACCTTC.

The V gene is TRBV2, the J gene TRBJ1-5; D not certain. Germline V gene sequence: CDR1 SNHLY, CDR2 FYNNEI. Trimming shortened V by 9 bases and J by 0 bases, and 9 bases separated the two germline ends. CDR3 length equals 13 residues. The CDR3 coding sequence is TGTGCCAGTCAGGCCGATAGCAATCAGCCCCAGCATTTT. Translated, it gives CASQADSNQPQHF.